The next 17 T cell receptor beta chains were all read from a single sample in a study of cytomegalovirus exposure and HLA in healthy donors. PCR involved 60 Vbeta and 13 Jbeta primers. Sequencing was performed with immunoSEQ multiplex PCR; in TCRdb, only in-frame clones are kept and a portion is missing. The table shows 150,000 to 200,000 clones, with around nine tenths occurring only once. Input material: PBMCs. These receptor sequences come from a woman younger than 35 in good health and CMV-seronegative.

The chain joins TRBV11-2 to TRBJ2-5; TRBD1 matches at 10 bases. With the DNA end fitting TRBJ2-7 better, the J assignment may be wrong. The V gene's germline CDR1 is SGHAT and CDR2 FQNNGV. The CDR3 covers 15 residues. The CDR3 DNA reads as TGTGCCAGCAGCCCTGTGACAGGGGGCACCGACGAGCAGTACTTC. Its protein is CASSPVTGGTDEQYF.

The CDR3 region is CASSPGQINYEQYF. The CDR3 DNA reads as TGTGCCAGCTCACCTGGGCAGATAAACTACGAGCAGTACTTC. The chain employs TRBV18 and TRBJ2-7; no clear D gene. V lost 3 bases and J 3 bases, leaving 12 bases between the germline ends. The CDR3 runs to 14 residues. CDR1 and CDR2 from the germline V gene are KGHSH and LQKENI.

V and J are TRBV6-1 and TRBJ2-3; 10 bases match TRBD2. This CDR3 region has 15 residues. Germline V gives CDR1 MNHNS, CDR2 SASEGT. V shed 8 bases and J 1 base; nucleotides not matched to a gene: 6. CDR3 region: CASYTGTSGTDTQYF. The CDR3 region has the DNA TGTGCCAGCTACACCGGGACTAGCGGCACAGATACGCAGTATTTT.

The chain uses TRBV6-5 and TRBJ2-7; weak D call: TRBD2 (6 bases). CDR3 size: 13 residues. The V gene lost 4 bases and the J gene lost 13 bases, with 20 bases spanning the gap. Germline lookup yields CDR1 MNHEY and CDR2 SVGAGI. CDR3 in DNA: TGTGCCAGCAGTTCTATGGCAGGCGGGGCGAAATACTTC. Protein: CASSSMAGGAKYF.

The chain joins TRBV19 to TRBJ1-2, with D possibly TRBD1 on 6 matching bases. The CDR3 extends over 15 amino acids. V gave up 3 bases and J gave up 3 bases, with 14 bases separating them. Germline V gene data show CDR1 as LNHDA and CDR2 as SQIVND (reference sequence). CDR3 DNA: TGTGCCAGTAGTATGCCCAGGGGACGGGACTATGGCTACACCTTC. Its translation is CASSMPRGRDYGYTF.

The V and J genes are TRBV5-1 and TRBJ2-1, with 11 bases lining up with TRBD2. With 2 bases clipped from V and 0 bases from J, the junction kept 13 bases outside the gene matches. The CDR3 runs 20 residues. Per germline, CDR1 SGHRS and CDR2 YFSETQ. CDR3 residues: CASSFGLASGRFLSYNEQFF. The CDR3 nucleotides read TGCGCCAGCAGCTTCGGTTTGGCTAGCGGGAGGTTCCTCTCCTACAATGAGCAGTTCTTC.

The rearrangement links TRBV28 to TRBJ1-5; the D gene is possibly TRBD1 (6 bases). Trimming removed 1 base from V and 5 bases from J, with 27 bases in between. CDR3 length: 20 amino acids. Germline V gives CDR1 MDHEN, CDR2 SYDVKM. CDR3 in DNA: TGTGCCAGCAGTTTATCGGGGCCACAGGGCTCCTCACTTCTTGATCAGCCCCAGCATTTT. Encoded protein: CASSLSGPQGSSLLDQPQHF. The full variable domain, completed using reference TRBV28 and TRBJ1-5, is DVKVTQSSRYLVKRTGEKVFLECVQDMDHENMFWYRQDPGLGLRLIYFSYDVKMKEKGDIPEGYSVSREKKERFSLILESASTNQTSMYLCASSLSGPQGSSLLDQPQHFGDGTRLSIL.

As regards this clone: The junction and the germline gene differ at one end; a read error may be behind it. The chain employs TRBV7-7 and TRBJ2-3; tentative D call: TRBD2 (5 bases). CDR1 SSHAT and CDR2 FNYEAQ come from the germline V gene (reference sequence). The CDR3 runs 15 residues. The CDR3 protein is CASSLSIRGTDTQYF. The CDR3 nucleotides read TGTGCTAGCAGCTTATCGATCCGAGGGACAGATACGCAGTATTTT.

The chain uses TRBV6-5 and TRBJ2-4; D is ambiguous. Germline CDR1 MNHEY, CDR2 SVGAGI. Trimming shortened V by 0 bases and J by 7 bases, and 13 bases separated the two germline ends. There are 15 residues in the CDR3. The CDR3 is CASSYSPNVQNIQYF. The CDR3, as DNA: TGTGCCAGCAGTTACTCGCCAAATGTCCAGAACATTCAGTACTTC.

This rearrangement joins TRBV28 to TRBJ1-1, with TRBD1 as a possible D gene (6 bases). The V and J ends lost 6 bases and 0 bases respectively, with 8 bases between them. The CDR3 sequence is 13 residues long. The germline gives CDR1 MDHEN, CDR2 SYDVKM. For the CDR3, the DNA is TGTGCCAGCAGGAGGGACATGAACACTGAAGCTTTCTTT. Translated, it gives CASRRDMNTEAFF.

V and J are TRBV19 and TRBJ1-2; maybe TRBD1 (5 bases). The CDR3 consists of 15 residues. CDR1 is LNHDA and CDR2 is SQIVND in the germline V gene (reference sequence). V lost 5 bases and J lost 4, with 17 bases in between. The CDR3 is CASSPPGREGYGYTF. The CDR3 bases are TGTGCCAGTAGTCCTCCGGGACGGGAGGGCTATGGCTACACCTTC.

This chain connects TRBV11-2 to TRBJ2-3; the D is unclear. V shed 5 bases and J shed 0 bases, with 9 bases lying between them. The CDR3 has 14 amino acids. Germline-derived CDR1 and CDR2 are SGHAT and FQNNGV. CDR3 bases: TGTGCCAGCAGCCCCGGGTCGAGCACAGATACGCAGTATTTT. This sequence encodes CASSPGSSTDTQYF.

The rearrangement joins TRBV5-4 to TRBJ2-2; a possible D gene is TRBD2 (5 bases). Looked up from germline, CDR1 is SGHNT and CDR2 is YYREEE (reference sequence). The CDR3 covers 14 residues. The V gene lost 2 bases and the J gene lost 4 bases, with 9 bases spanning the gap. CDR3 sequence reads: CASSLEGSTGELFF. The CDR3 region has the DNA TGTGCCAGCAGCTTAGAGGGAAGCACCGGGGAGCTGTTTTTT.

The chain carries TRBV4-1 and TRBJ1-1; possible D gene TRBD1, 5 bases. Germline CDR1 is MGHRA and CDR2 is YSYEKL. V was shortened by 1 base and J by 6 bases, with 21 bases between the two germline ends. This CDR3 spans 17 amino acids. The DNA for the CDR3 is TGCGCCAGCAGCCAAGGGGAGGCAGGGATTAATGTGGCTGAAGCTTTCTTT. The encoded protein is CASSQGEAGINVAEAFF.

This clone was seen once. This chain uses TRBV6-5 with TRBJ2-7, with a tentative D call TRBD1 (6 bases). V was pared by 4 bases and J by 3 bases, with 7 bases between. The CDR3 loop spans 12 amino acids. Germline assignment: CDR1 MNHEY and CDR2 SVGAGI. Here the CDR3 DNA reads TGTGCCAGCAGTTCACAGGGCTACGAGCAGTACTTC. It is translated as CASSSQGYEQYF.

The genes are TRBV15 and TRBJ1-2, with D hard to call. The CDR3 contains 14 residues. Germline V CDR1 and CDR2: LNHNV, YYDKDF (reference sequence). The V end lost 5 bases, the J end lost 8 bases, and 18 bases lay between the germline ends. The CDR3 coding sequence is TGTGCCACCAGCGCCCGGACGGGAGACGAGGGCTACACCTTC. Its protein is CATSARTGDEGYTF.

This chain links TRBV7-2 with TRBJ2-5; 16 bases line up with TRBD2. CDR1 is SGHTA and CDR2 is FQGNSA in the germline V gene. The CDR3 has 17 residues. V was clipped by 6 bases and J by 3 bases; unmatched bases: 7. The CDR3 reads CASSSTGTSGGEETQYF. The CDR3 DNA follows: TGTGCCAGCAGTTCCACAGGGACTAGCGGGGGGGAAGAGACCCAGTACTTC.